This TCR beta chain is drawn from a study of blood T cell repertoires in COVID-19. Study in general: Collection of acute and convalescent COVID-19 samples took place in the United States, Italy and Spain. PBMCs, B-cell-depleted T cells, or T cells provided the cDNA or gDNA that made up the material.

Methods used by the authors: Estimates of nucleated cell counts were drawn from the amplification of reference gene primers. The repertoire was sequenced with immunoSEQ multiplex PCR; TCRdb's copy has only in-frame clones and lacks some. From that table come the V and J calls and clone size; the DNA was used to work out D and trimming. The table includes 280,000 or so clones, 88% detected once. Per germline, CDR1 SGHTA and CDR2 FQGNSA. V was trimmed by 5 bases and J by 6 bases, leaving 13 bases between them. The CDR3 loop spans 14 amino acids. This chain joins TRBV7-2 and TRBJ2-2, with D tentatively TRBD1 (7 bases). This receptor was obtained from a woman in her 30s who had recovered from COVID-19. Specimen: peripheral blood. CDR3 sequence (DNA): TGTGCCAGCAGCAAACAGGGGAGGCCCGGGGAGCTGTTTTTT. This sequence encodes CASSKQGRPGELFF. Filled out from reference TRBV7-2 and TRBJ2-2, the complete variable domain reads GAGVSQSPSNKVTEKGKDVELRCDPISGHTALYWYRQSLGQGLEFLIYFQGNSAPDKSGLPSDRFSAERTGGSVSTLTIQRTQQEDSAVYLCASSKQGRPGELFFGEGSRLTVL.